These T cell receptor beta chains were read from a single sample in a study of glioma-infiltrating T cells. TCRdb ran MiXCR on the multiplex PCR reads and lists one entry per CDR3 protein. The sample has around 190,000 distinct CDR3 sequences, about 47% seen once; the top ten hold 4% to 6.5%. Source material: glioma tissue, nonneoplastic brain tissue, or PBMCs (not recorded which). All receptors come from a human donor with low-grade glioma or glioblastoma, undergoing nonglioma brain surgery, or in good health (not recorded which). The CDR3 runs from the conserved cysteine through the conserved F or W. A D gene is named only where the DNA matches it firmly. The size field is filled for only some rows; it gives once, few, many or a size class.

clone_size j_call v_call d_call cdr3_aa cdr3_nt
many TRBJ1-2 TRBV27 - CASSYRGGRGYTF TGTGCCAGCAGTTACCGCGGGGGTCGAGGCTACACCTTC
many TRBJ2-1 TRBV6-1 TRBD1 CASSSGQGDEQFF TGTGCCAGCAGTTCAGGACAGGGGGATGAGCAGTTCTTC
few TRBJ1-1 TRBV5-4 TRBD1 CASSLAQGEYSGEAFF TGTGCCAGCAGCTTGGCGCAGGGGGAGTATTCCGGTGAAGCTTTCTTT
few TRBJ1-2 TRBV12-3/TRBV12-4 - CASSHTDTNYGYTF TGTGCCAGCAGTCACACGGACACTAACTATGGCTACACCTTC
many TRBJ1-1 TRBV3-1 - CASRRGSSRTEAFF TGTGCCAGCAGGAGGGGTAGTTCAAGGACTGAAGCTTTCTTT
many TRBJ2-3 TRBV4-1 - CASSQEGVYADTQYF TGCGCCAGCAGCCAAGAAGGGGTTTACGCAGATACGCAGTATTTT
many TRBJ2-3 TRBV5-1 - CASSPGTHNTDTQYF TGCGCCAGCAGCCCCGGGACACATAACACAGATACGCAGTATTTT
- TRBJ1-6 TRBV28 - CGSTRKKNSPLHF TGTGGCAGCACCAGGAAGAAAAATTCACCCCTCCACTTT
many TRBJ2-5 TRBV28 - CASSRPLVRGQETQYF TGTGCCAGCAGTCGCCCGCTAGTTCGCGGACAAGAGACCCAGTACTTC
many TRBJ2-7 TRBV20-1 TRBD2 CSARIGLAGLDEQYF TGCAGTGCTAGAATAGGACTAGCGGGATTGGACGAGCAGTACTTC
- TRBJ2-2 TRBV27 - CASSLSLYRSTTGELFF TGTGCCAGCAGTTTATCATTGTATCGGAGCACCACCGGGGAGCTGTTTTTT
few TRBJ2-1 TRBV29-1 - CSVDILQAGQLSYNEQFF TGCAGCGTTGATATTCTCCAAGCAGGACAGCTCTCCTACAATGAGCAGTTCTTC
- TRBJ1-4 TRBV7-9 TRBD1 CASSHDRGQEKLFF TGTGCCAGCAGCCACGACAGGGGGCAAGAAAAACTGTTTTTT
- TRBJ1-1 TRBV19 - CASSFGVMNTEAFF TGTGCCAGTAGTTTTGGGGTTATGAACACTGAAGCTTTCTTT
once TRBJ2-3 TRBV7-6 TRBD1 CASSLSPGQGIFGTQYF TGTGCCAGCAGCTTAAGTCCGGGACAGGGGATTTTTGGTACGCAGTATTTT
- TRBJ1-1 TRBV28 - CASTFRRNEDFF TGTGCCAGCACCTTTCGGAGGAATGAAGATTTCTTT
many TRBJ2-1 TRBV6-1 - CASSRLDLIKIEQFF TGTGCCAGCAGTCGACTAGACTTGATAAAGATTGAGCAGTTCTTC
- TRBJ2-2 TRBV5-1 TRBD2 CASSGDYPNTMELFF TGCGCCAGCAGCGGGGACTACCCCAACACCATGGAGCTGTTTTTT
many TRBJ1-5 TRBV15 - CATSKGPDSNQPQHF TGTGCCACCAGCAAGGGACCGGATAGCAATCAGCCCCAGCATTTT
few TRBJ2-3 TRBV5-1 - CASSRVGTDTQYF TGCGCCAGCAGTCGGGTGGGCACAGATACGCAGTATTTT
- TRBJ2-5 TRBV28 - CASSVTRAVGGKETQYF TGTGCCAGCAGTGTTACCCGAGCGGTAGGAGGAAAAGAGACCCAGTACTTC
- TRBJ2-2 TRBV2 - CDSNKGGTGELFF TGTGACAGCAACAAGGGGGGGACCGGGGAGCTGTTTTTT
many TRBJ2-7 TRBV20-1 TRBD2 CSARGGFDEQYF TGCAGTGCTAGGGGGGGGTTCGACGAGCAGTACTTC
few TRBJ2-7 TRBV11-2 - CASSLLNYEQYF TGTGCCAGCAGCTTACTCAACTACGAGCAGTACTTC
- TRBJ2-4 TRBV4-2 TRBD2 CASSQVAGSGRAGIQYF TGTGCCAGCAGCCAAGTCGCCGGTAGCGGGAGGGCAGGAATTCAGTACTTC
many TRBJ2-1 TRBV6-6 TRBD1 CASSYSGTGHNEQFF TGTGCCAGCAGTTACTCCGGGACAGGACACAATGAGCAGTTCTTC
- TRBJ2-7 TRBV6-2/TRBV6-3 - CASNPGLLYSYEQYF TGTGCCAGCAATCCGGGACTCCTTTACTCCTACGAGCAGTACTTC
many TRBJ2-5 TRBV6-1 TRBD2 CASSERGGLAGQYF TGTGCCAGCAGTGAACGAGGCGGGCTAGCGGGACAGTACTTC
few TRBJ1-5 TRBV12-3/TRBV12-4 - CASSLRAYSNQPQHF TGTGCCAGCAGTTTACGTGCTTATAGCAATCAGCCCCAGCATTTT
many TRBJ2-3 TRBV24-1 TRBD2 CATWSGRAGDTQYF TGTGCCACCTGGAGCGGGAGGGCCGGAGATACGCAGTATTTT
many TRBJ2-5 TRBV20-1 - CSARDPPGAETQYF TGCAGTGCTAGAGATCCCCCAGGGGCAGAGACCCAGTACTTC